This T cell receptor beta chain was recorded in a study of blood T cell repertoires in COVID-19. Between the trimmed V and J ends, which lost 6 bases and 0 bases, there was a span of 8 bases. The germline V gene encodes CDR1 MDHEN and CDR2 SYDVKM. CDR3 length: 13 amino acids. In the authors' methods: The assay estimated nucleated cells by amplifying reference gene primers. The method was immunoSEQ multiplex PCR; TCRdb's version includes in-frame clones alone and lacks a portion of them. That table gives V, J and clone size, and the DNA gave D and trimming. The sample records about 210,000 clones, roughly 94% being singletons.

The sequenced sample was peripheral blood. The V and J genes are TRBV28 and TRBJ1-2; D gene unclear. This sequence was found in a man in his thirties or forties with acute or convalescent COVID-19. The CDR3 is CASRPSSNYGYTF. In DNA, the CDR3 is TGTGCCAGCAGGCCTAGCTCTAACTATGGCTACACCTTC.